This T cell receptor beta chain originates from a study of blood T cells in healthy people across ages. Study results and limitations: One million T cells yielded diversity estimates that were considered underestimates.

Points on this clonotype: Its antigen remains unidentified.

Germline CDR1 and CDR2: SGHRS and YFSETQ. V lost 0 bases and J lost 8; bases outside the gene matches: 13. CDR3 length: 17 amino acids. Together with a sample-barcoded 5' primer, a J-beta primer mix was included in a second PCR lasting roughly 6 to 12 cycles. TCRdb re-called the 5' RACE reads with MiXCR, one entry per CDR3 protein. The table includes about 500,000 distinct CDR3 sequences, 24% detected once. These same records also appear under a second study, on T cells of mothers and their children. That report adds: Over 9.5 million TCR beta CDR3 reads were obtained from each mother, and 2.5 million to 3.5 million from each child.

This TCR was recovered from a boy younger than 18 in good health. The rearrangement links TRBV5-1 to TRBJ2-1, with 8 nucleotides matching TRBD2. Sequencing was carried out using blood. The CDR3: CASSLAVSGIVLDEQFF. CDR3 nucleotides: TGCGCCAGCAGCTTGGCCGTTAGCGGGATAGTTTTGGATGAGCAGTTCTTC.